This TCR beta chain was identified during a study of T-cell reconstitution after alpha-beta-depleted transplantation in children. Study results and limitations: One year post-transplant, T-cell counts and diversity were largely derived from T cells produced anew. Surviving recipient T cells and thymic progenitors underlay high day-60 TCRbeta diversity in some patients. Several hundred rapidly expanded clones from non-depleted graft cells reportedly supplied alpha-beta T cells about two months post-transplant.

Per the germline V gene, CDR1 is LGHDT and CDR2 is YNNKEL (reference sequence). V was clipped by 0 bases and J by 9 bases, with 12 bases between them. The length of the CDR3 is 14 residues. With regard to this clonotype: The antigen is unknown.

Construction of the TCRbeta library involved unique molecular identifiers. TCRdb called the PCR reads again in MiXCR, with one record for every CDR3 protein. The sample carries some 600,000 distinct CDR3 sequences, roughly 13% recorded once. Sequences were derived from PBMCs, mostly from graft donor cells, sampled 360 days after TCRalphabeta/CD19-depleted stem cell transplant. The V and J genes are TRBV3-1 and TRBJ2-1; D gene uncertain. This receptor was taken from a male patient aged 10-17 years who had a stem cell transplant for acute myeloid leukemia, so the T cells may come from the graft donor. CDR3 DNA: TGTGCCAGCAGCCAAGATCCCCTGGGCACTGAGCAGTTCTTC. Protein product: CASSQDPLGTEQFF.